A single sample gave rise to the 3 T cell receptor beta chains below, sequenced in a study of blood T cell repertoires in COVID-19. Assay: immunoSEQ multiplex PCR; the TCRdb copy retains only in-frame clones and omits some. The top ten clones hold around 4.7% of a sample with about 85,000 clones, roughly 89% of them seen once. Sequenced sample: peripheral blood. Receptors were obtained from a woman older than 75 with active or convalescent COVID-19.

The chain couples TRBV27 to TRBJ2-5; no definite D call. Germline CDR1 reads MNHEY; CDR2 reads SMNVEV (reference sequence). This CDR3 comprises 13 residues. V shed 5 bases and J shed 5 bases, with 12 bases lying between them. CDR3 loop: CASSSRPRETQYF. The CDR3 DNA reads as TGTGCCAGCAGTAGCCGCCCCAGGGAGACCCAGTACTTC.

V usage is TRBV7-2 and J usage is TRBJ2-2; D ambiguous. Between the trimmed V and J ends, which lost 4 bases and 3 bases, there was a span of 6 bases. This CDR3 spans 13 amino acids. The germline CDR1 and CDR2 sequences are SGHTA and FQGNSA. The CDR3 loop reads CASSSHYTGELFF. CDR3 coding DNA: TGTGCCAGCAGCTCGCACTACACCGGGGAGCTGTTTTTT.

The chain links TRBV18 to TRBJ2-3; TRBD1 might be the D (6 bases). Germline V gene lookup returns CDR1 KGHSH and CDR2 LQKENI. There are 13 residues in the CDR3. The ends were cut back, 3 bases at V and 11 bases at J, with 15 bases in the middle. The CDR3 protein is CASSPPDSQLQYF. In DNA form, the CDR3 reads TGTGCCAGCTCACCCCCGGACAGCCAGTTGCAGTATTTT.